This T cell receptor (beta chain) was captured by sequencing in a study of blood T cell repertoires in COVID-19. Study background: Material from acute and convalescent COVID-19 was sourced from the United States, Italy and Spain. T cells, B-cell-depleted T cells, or PBMCs provided the cDNA or gDNA that served as material.

This study enrolled people aged 18 to 89 from around 25 US geographic areas. Clinical histories supplied by participants themselves formed the basis of cohort assignment. Here immunoSEQ multiplex PCR was the method, and the copy in TCRdb shows in-frame clones only, minus some. Found here are more than 300,000 clones, 80% to 95% of them singletons; the top ten hold 0.8% to 0.9%. Sequenced input: PBMCs or T cells enriched from blood (not recorded which). This clonotype was sampled from a woman aged 40 to 50 who had been exposed to COVID-19.

The CDR3 nucleotides read TGCGCCAGCAGCTGGATCCCGGGACAGGGCCACAATGAGCAGTTCTTC. Translating gives CASSWIPGQGHNEQFF. The V call is TRBV5-1, the J call TRBJ2-1; TRBD1 matches at 9 bases. Unmatched junction bases numbered 9, after V lost 3 bases and J lost 5 bases. The CDR3 runs to 16 residues. Germline values: CDR1 SGHRS, CDR2 YFSETQ.